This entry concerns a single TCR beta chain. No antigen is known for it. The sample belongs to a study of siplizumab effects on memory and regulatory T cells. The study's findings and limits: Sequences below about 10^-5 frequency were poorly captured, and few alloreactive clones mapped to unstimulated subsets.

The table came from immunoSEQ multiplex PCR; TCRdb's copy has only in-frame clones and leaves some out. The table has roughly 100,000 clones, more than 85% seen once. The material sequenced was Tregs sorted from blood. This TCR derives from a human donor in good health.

The CDR3 loop is CASRGIQGINQPQHF. CDR3 sequence (DNA): TGTGCCAGCAGGGGAATACAGGGTATCAATCAGCCCCAGCATTTT. The V and J genes are TRBV2 and TRBJ1-5, with D possibly matching TRBD1 (6 bases). The CDR3 covers 15 residues. Per the germline V gene, CDR1 is SNHLY and CDR2 is FYNNEI. V was cut by 6 bases and J by 3 bases, with 15 bases left in between.